Each of the 28 T cell receptor beta chains below was sequenced from the same sample in a study of cytomegalovirus exposure and HLA in healthy donors. PCR employed 60 Vbeta and 13 Jbeta primers. The protocol was immunoSEQ multiplex PCR, while the TCRdb copy is restricted to in-frame clones and leaves out a portion. The sample holds 170,000 or so clones, over 65% seen once. Sequenced input: PBMCs. The receptors derive from a woman under 40 in good health and CMV-seropositive.

This clone was seen just once. The V call is TRBV15, the J call TRBJ2-2; tentative D call: TRBD2 (6 bases). In germline, CDR1 is LNHNV, CDR2 YYDKDF (reference sequence). The CDR3 spans 13 residues. V shed 11 bases and J shed 3 bases, with 13 bases lying between them. CDR3 coding DNA: TGTGCCGTGGCGGGGCCTTACACCGGGGAGCTGTTTTTT. This encodes CAVAGPYTGELFF.

V usage is TRBV19 and J usage is TRBJ1-5, with TRBD1 identical over 7 bases. The J segment lost 4 bases and the V segment lost 1 base, leaving 1 base of the junction unmatched. The CDR3 is 14 residues long. Germline V lookup: CDR1 LNHDA, CDR2 SQIVND (reference sequence). CDR3 sequence: CASSIVDRNQPQHF. The CDR3 nucleotides are TGTGCCAGTAGTATAGTGGACAGGAATCAGCCCCAGCATTTT. Variable domain in full (rest from reference TRBV19 and TRBJ1-5): DGGITQSPKYLFRKEGQNVTLSCEQNLNHDAMYWYRQDPGQGLRLIYYSQIVNDFQKGDIAEGYSVSREKKESFPLTVTSAQKNPTAFYLCASSIVDRNQPQHFGDGTRLSIL.

The rearrangement joins TRBV28 to TRBJ1-1; D not resolved. The CDR3 is made up of 15 amino acids. V was pared by 6 bases and J by 4 bases, with 18 bases between. CDR1 is MDHEN, CDR2 SYDVKM, per germline. CDR3 residues: CASSPGFGFGTEAFF. The DNA of the CDR3 is TGTGCCAGCAGCCCCGGTTTCGGGTTCGGCACTGAAGCTTTCTTT.

The chain combines TRBV28 with TRBJ2-7, with D possibly matching TRBD2 (5 bases). The CDR3 extends over 14 amino acids. Germline assignment: CDR1 MDHEN and CDR2 SYDVKM. V was clipped by 5 bases and J by 2 bases, with 13 bases between them. The CDR3 reads CASSPLGSAYEQYF. Written as DNA, the CDR3 is TGTGCCAGCAGTCCACTAGGATCGGCCTACGAGCAGTACTTC. The whole variable domain, filled in from reference TRBV28 and TRBJ2-7, reads DVKVTQSSRYLVKRTGEKVFLECVQDMDHENMFWYRQDPGLGLRLIYFSYDVKMKEKGDIPEGYSVSREKKERFSLILESASTNQTSMYLCASSPLGSAYEQYFGPGTRLTVT.

This clone has just a few counts. The chain uses TRBV6-1 and TRBJ2-7; 7 bases map to TRBD2. The CDR3 sequence is 13 residues long. The junction had 10 bases not matched to a gene; V was cut back by 8 bases and J by 6 bases. The V gene's germline CDR1 is MNHNS and CDR2 SASEGT. DNA of the CDR3: TGTGCCAGCTCCCCAGGACTAGGCGTCGAGCAGTACTTC. The encoded protein is CASSPGLGVEQYF.

The chain recombines TRBV29-1 with TRBJ2-1; 10 bases align to TRBD2. Germline values: CDR1 SQVTM, CDR2 ANQGSEA. CDR3 length: 14 residues. V lost 6 bases, J lost 7 bases, and 9 bases stayed unmatched. The chain's CDR3 is CSVVRAGGPNEQFF. CDR3 DNA: TGCAGCGTGGTAAGAGCGGGAGGGCCAAATGAGCAGTTCTTC.

The rearrangement joins TRBV10-3 to TRBJ2-3; 8 bases are shared with TRBD1. Germline assignment: CDR1 ENHRY and CDR2 SYGVKD. Losses at the gene ends were 7 bases for V and 3 bases for J; bases not matched to a gene: 6. This CDR3 is 14 amino acids long. The CDR3 sequence is CAITKDRATDTQYF. DNA of the CDR3: TGTGCCATCACCAAGGACAGGGCGACAGATACGCAGTATTTT.

V and J are TRBV28 and TRBJ2-2; 11 nucleotides match TRBD2. The trim removed 6 bases at V and 3 bases at J, leaving 6 bases unmatched. The CDR3 sequence is 16 residues long. Germline V gene lookup returns CDR1 MDHEN and CDR2 SYDVKM. The CDR3 reads CASSELAGVDTGELFF. CDR3 sequence (DNA): TGTGCCAGCAGCGAACTAGCGGGAGTCGACACCGGGGAGCTGTTTTTT.

The genes are TRBV28 and TRBJ2-7; D may be TRBD2 (6 bases). Germline V gene lookup returns CDR1 MDHEN and CDR2 SYDVKM. The CDR3 loop spans 15 amino acids. With 5 bases removed from V and 3 bases from J, the gap between germline ends came to 17 bases. CDR3: CASSPIGGENYEQYF. The CDR3, as DNA: TGTGCCAGCAGTCCCATTGGCGGGGAGAACTACGAGCAGTACTTC.

J is TRBJ1-5 and V is TRBV7-9, with 9 positions matching TRBD1. The germline CDR1 and CDR2 sequences are SEHNR and FQNEAQ (reference sequence). This CDR3 comprises 15 residues. With V trimmed by 5 bases and J by 7 bases, 9 bases remained unmatched. CDR3 coding DNA: TGTGCCAGCAGCCCCACAGGGGGCCACGAGCAGCCCCAGCATTTT. Translated: CASSPTGGHEQPQHF.

The CDR3 region has the DNA TGTGCCAGCAGTCGCGGGACTAGCGGGAGTGGAGAGACCCAGTACTTC. It is translated as CASSRGTSGSGETQYF. V usage is TRBV6-6 and J usage is TRBJ2-5; 14 nucleotides line up with TRBD2. V was clipped by 5 bases and J by 4 bases; unmatched bases: 6. The CDR3 is 16 amino acids. CDR1 is MNHNY, CDR2 SVGAGI, per germline (reference sequence).

This clone was observed a single time. This chain joins TRBV7-9 and TRBJ2-2, with 10 bases lining up with TRBD1. The CDR3 extends over 14 amino acids. With 8 bases clipped from V and 4 bases from J, the junction kept 4 bases outside the gene matches. Germline V CDR1 and CDR2: SEHNR, FQNEAQ (reference sequence). DNA for the CDR3: TGTGCCAGCCTCCGGGACAGGGGCACCGGGGAGCTGTTTTTT. Translated: CASLRDRGTGELFF. Combining the CDR3 with reference TRBV7-9 and TRBJ2-2 gives the whole variable domain DTGVSQNPRHKITKRGQNVTFRCDPISEHNRLYWYRQTLGQGPEFLTYFQNEAQLEKSRLLSDRFSAERPKGSFSTLEIQRTEQGDSAMYLCASLRDRGTGELFFGEGSRLTVL.

The V call is TRBV4-1, the J call TRBJ2-1, with 7 nucleotides matching TRBD1. With V trimmed by 6 bases and J by 6 bases, 5 bases remained unmatched. In germline, CDR1 is MGHRA, CDR2 YSYEKL. The CDR3 contains 13 residues. The CDR3 sequence: CASREGGLNEQFF. The CDR3 bases are TGCGCCAGCAGAGAAGGGGGCCTCAATGAGCAGTTCTTC.

This rearrangement joins TRBV19 to TRBJ2-7, with 9 nucleotides matching TRBD2. Germline lookup yields CDR1 LNHDA and CDR2 SQIVND (reference sequence). V shed 7 bases and J 0 bases; nucleotides not matched to a gene: 4. This CDR3 is built from 14 residues. Here the CDR3 reads CASNGGRASYEQYF. In DNA form, the CDR3 reads TGTGCCAGTAACGGCGGGAGGGCCTCCTACGAGCAGTACTTC.

This rearrangement joins TRBV11-3 to TRBJ2-3; TRBD2 matches at 12 bases. The CDR3 covers 16 residues. The V gene's germline CDR1 is SGHNT and CDR2 YENEEA. The trim removed 5 bases at V and 1 base at J, leaving 4 bases unmatched. This CDR3 reads CASSLRLAGGTDTQYF. In DNA form, the CDR3 reads TGTGCCAGCAGCCTCAGACTAGCGGGGGGCACAGATACGCAGTATTTT.

The genes are TRBV2 and TRBJ1-5; D is perhaps TRBD1 (6 bases). Germline V CDR1 and CDR2: SNHLY, FYNNEI. The V gene lost 1 base and the J gene lost 1 base, with 8 bases spanning the gap. The CDR3 is 15 amino acids. The CDR3 coding sequence is TGTGCCAGCAGTGAAGAGGGGGGGAGCAATCAGCCCCAGCATTTT. Protein product: CASSEEGGSNQPQHF.

V usage is TRBV28 and J usage is TRBJ2-7; 8 nucleotides match TRBD1. J lost 2 bases, V lost 8 bases, and 8 bases had no gene match. The CDR3 totals 14 residues. Germline CDR1 is MDHEN and CDR2 is SYDVKM. The CDR3: CASSGQGTPYEQYF. CDR3 in DNA: TGTGCCAGCTCAGGACAGGGCACACCCTACGAGCAGTACTTC.

This chain uses TRBV11-2 with TRBJ2-3; 7 bases fit TRBD2. There are 15 residues in the CDR3. Unmatched junction bases numbered 4, after V lost 0 bases and J lost 4 bases. Germline V gene data show CDR1 as SGHAT and CDR2 as FQNNGV. The CDR3: CASSLDLGRADTQYF. The CDR3 nucleotides are TGTGCCAGCAGCTTAGATCTGGGGAGGGCAGATACGCAGTATTTT.

The genes are TRBV10-3 and TRBJ2-7; TRBD2 matches 8 bases. V was pared by 7 bases and J by 1 base, with 6 bases of the junction left unmatched. This CDR3 has 14 amino acids. Germline-derived CDR1 and CDR2 are ENHRY and SYGVKD. The CDR3 bases are TGTGCCATCACCCCGAGCGGGGGTTCCTACGAGCAGTACTTC. Encoded protein: CAITPSGGSYEQYF.

This clone was counted a single time. The chain links TRBV29-1 to TRBJ2-7; D is possibly TRBD2 (6 bases). In germline, CDR1 is SQVTM, CDR2 ANQGSEA. The length of the CDR3 is 11 residues. CDR3 in DNA: TGCAAGCTCAGACTAGTTTACGAGCAGTACTTC. Translated, it gives CKLRLVYEQYF.

The V gene is TRBV5-1, the J gene TRBJ2-6; a weak D match, TRBD1 (6 bases). The V and J ends lost 2 bases and 0 bases respectively, with 9 bases between them. The CDR3 runs 16 residues. CDR1 and CDR2 (germline): SGHRS, YFSETQ. CDR3 in DNA: TGCGCCAGCAGCTTTACAGGGAACTCTGGGGCCAACGTCCTGACTTTC. It codes for CASSFTGNSGANVLTF.

V usage is TRBV29-1 and J usage is TRBJ2-6, with 10 bases aligning to TRBD1. J lost 2 bases, V lost 7 bases, and 5 bases had no gene match. The V gene's germline CDR1 is SQVTM and CDR2 ANQGSEA. The CDR3 spans 15 residues. The CDR3 sequence is CSAKGQGTGANVLTF. DNA for the CDR3: TGCAGCGCGAAGGGACAGGGGACTGGGGCCAACGTCCTGACTTTC.

This chain links TRBV15 with TRBJ1-4, with unresolved D. This CDR3 is built from 16 residues. The V end lost 0 bases, the J end lost 5 bases, and 13 bases lay between the germline ends. The germline CDR1 and CDR2 sequences are LNHNV and YYDKDF (reference sequence). The CDR3 DNA follows: TGTGCCACCAGCAGAGAGGGCACCCCGGCCAATGAAAAACTGTTTTTT. Amino acid sequence: CATSREGTPANEKLFF.

Here the CDR3 DNA reads TGTGCCAGCAGCTTAGTGGGAGCGGGATACAATGAGCAGTTCTTC. Residues: CASSLVGAGYNEQFF. The chain combines TRBV11-2 with TRBJ2-1; 7 bases agree with TRBD2. This CDR3 is 15 amino acids long. The V segment lost 1 base and the J segment 4 bases; nucleotides outside the gene matches: 4. Looked up from germline, CDR1 is SGHAT and CDR2 is FQNNGV. The full variable domain, its missing parts supplied by reference TRBV11-2 and TRBJ2-1, is EAGVAQSPRYKIIEKRQSVAFWCNPISGHATLYWYQQILGQGPKLLIQFQNNGVVDDSQLPKDRFSAERLKGVDSTLKIQPAKLEDSAVYLCASSLVGAGYNEQFFGPGTRLTVL.

Of note for this clone: Its ends do not fully match the called genes, so a read error is possible. The rearrangement uses TRBV4-1 and TRBJ2-5; tentatively, D is TRBD1 (6 bases). Germline V gene sequence: CDR1 MGHRA, CDR2 YSYEKL. This CDR3 contains 17 residues. The CDR3 protein is CASGQVDQGSFQETQYF. The CDR3 nucleotides are TGCGCCAGCGGCCAAGTCGACCAGGGGAGCTTTCAAGAGACCCAGTACTTC.

The chain joins TRBV20-1 to TRBJ1-5, with TRBD1 identical over 8 bases. This CDR3 region has 11 residues. The V and J ends lost 4 bases and 10 bases, in that order; junction bases with no gene match: 3. Germline CDR1 DFQATT, CDR2 SNEGSKA (reference sequence). In nucleotides, the CDR3 is TGCAGTGCTATAACAGGGGGTCCCCAGCATTTT. This gives the protein CSAITGGPQHF.

V gene TRBV5-4 combines with J gene TRBJ1-2, with 8 positions matching TRBD1. Germline lookup yields CDR1 SGHNT and CDR2 YYREEE (reference sequence). This CDR3 comprises 15 residues. Trimming took 3 bases from V and 0 from J; bases not matched to a gene: 4. The CDR3 reads CASSSRDRPNYGYTF. CDR3 nucleotide sequence: TGTGCCAGCAGCTCCCGGGACAGGCCTAACTATGGCTACACCTTC.

Only one count was recorded for this clone. V usage is TRBV6-6 and J usage is TRBJ1-2, with 7 bases fitting TRBD1. CDR3 length equals 13 residues. J was trimmed by 5 bases and V by 6 bases; bases with no gene match: 6. Germline V CDR1 and CDR2: MNHNY, SVGAGI (reference sequence). The CDR3 is CASRLDRAYGYTF. The CDR3 bases are TGTGCCAGCAGGCTCGACAGGGCTTATGGCTACACCTTC.